The text below deals with one T cell receptor beta chain. Its antigen is as yet unknown. The sample contains more than one DNA sequence encoding this CDR3. In the PCR, 60 Vbeta and 13 Jbeta primers were used. Method: immunoSEQ multiplex PCR; TCRdb's copy keeps in-frame clones and lacks some. The sample comprises some 150,000 clones, 82% of which are singletons, and approximately 6% rests with the top ten. The data were taken from a study of cytomegalovirus exposure and HLA in healthy donors. Samples came from healthy bone marrow donors. Looked up from germline, CDR1 is MDHEN and CDR2 is SYDVKM. This CDR3 is built from 13 residues. V lost 8 bases and J lost 5, with 15 bases in between. Study results and limitations: A later analysis reportedly identified an Asian-associated ancestry cluster as carrying fewer N-insertions than the roughly 670-donor mean. In a later analysis, at a false discovery rate of 0.05, about 16,000 TCR beta sequences matched HLA alleles.

What was sequenced was PBMCs. The sequence was collected from a man between 25 and 39 years old in good health and CMV-seropositive. This chain uses TRBV28 with TRBJ1-2, with D possibly matching TRBD1 (5 bases). The CDR3 DNA sequence: TGTGCCAGCGCGGAGGGGTCCTATTATGGCTACACCTTC. It yields the protein CASAEGSYYGYTF.